One and the same sample provided the 19 T cell receptor beta chains below, sequenced in a study of T cell responses to AZD1222 COVID-19 vaccine. The table came from immunoSEQ multiplex PCR; TCRdb's copy has only in-frame clones and leaves some out. The sample shows approximately 89,000 clones, roughly 84% of them seen only once. This specimen was peripheral blood, taken 28 days after the second AZD1222 dose. The receptors originated from an adult who received the AZD1222 COVID-19 vaccine.

The rearrangement links TRBV7-2 to TRBJ2-3; D may be TRBD1 (5 bases). From germline, CDR1 is SGHTA and CDR2 FQGNSA. The CDR3 has 15 amino acids. V was clipped by 7 bases and J by 0 bases, with 14 bases between them. The CDR3: CASIFKGLSTDTQYF. CDR3 coding DNA: TGTGCCAGCATTTTTAAGGGGTTGAGCACAGATACGCAGTATTTT. Full variable domain (remainder filled in from reference TRBV7-2 and TRBJ2-3): GAGVSQSPSNKVTEKGKDVELRCDPISGHTALYWYRQSLGQGLEFLIYFQGNSAPDKSGLPSDRFSAERTGGSVSTLTIQRTQQEDSAVYLCASIFKGLSTDTQYFGPGTRLTVL.

The J gene is TRBJ2-2, the V gene TRBV29-1; possibly TRBD2 for D (6 bases). Germline CDR1 and CDR2: SQVTM and ANQGSEA. This CDR3 is 14 amino acids long. With 3 bases removed from V and 2 bases from J, the gap between germline ends came to 10 bases. CDR3 sequence: CSVDAGINTGELFF. The CDR3 DNA sequence: TGCAGCGTTGACGCGGGAATTAACACCGGGGAGCTGTTTTTT.

The chain employs TRBV3-1 (or the pseudogene TRBV3-2) and TRBJ1-1; 7 positions agree with TRBD1. The CDR3 spans 14 residues. Germline V gene data show CDR1 as LGHDT and CDR2 as YNNKEL (reference sequence). V lost 5 bases to trimming and J lost 7 bases; unmatched junction nucleotides: 10. CDR3 sequence reads: CASSTAQGRDEAFF. For the CDR3, the DNA is TGTGCCAGCAGCACCGCACAGGGGCGGGATGAAGCTTTCTTT.

The genes are TRBV6-5 and TRBJ2-5; 7 nucleotides align to TRBD2. This CDR3 region has 15 residues. Losses at the gene ends were 6 bases for V and 5 bases for J; bases not matched to a gene: 12. In germline, CDR1 is MNHEY, CDR2 SVGAGI. CDR3 sequence (DNA): TGTGCCAGCAGAGCCCTAGCGGCCGGGGTGGAGACCCAGTACTTC. It codes for CASRALAAGVETQYF.

This clone has more than one count but fewer than ten. The gene calls are TRBV18 and TRBJ1-1; D perhaps matches TRBD1 (6 bases). This CDR3 has 17 residues. Germline values: CDR1 KGHSH, CDR2 LQKENI. Trimming cost V 5 bases and J 0 bases, with 19 bases left between them. The CDR3 nucleotides read TGTGCCAGCTCAACGACGTCCATCACAGGGTTGAACACTGAAGCTTTCTTT. This encodes CASSTTSITGLNTEAFF.

In this sample, this clone turned up once. J is TRBJ1-2 and V is TRBV28, with D possibly matching TRBD1 (6 bases). This CDR3 region has 14 residues. Trimming took 4 bases from V and 7 from J, leaving 16 bases between them. Germline CDR1 reads MDHEN; CDR2 reads SYDVKM. CDR3 loop: CASSSPNKGGGYTF. As DNA, the CDR3 is TGTGCCAGCAGTTCTCCTAACAAAGGGGGTGGCTACACCTTC.

This clone was seen once. V gene TRBV3-1 (or the pseudogene TRBV3-2) combines with J gene TRBJ1-1; the D gene is possibly TRBD1 (6 bases). The CDR3 has 14 residues. Germline values: CDR1 LGHDT, CDR2 YNNKEL (reference sequence). The germline V and J ends were trimmed by 4 bases and 4 bases, with 13 bases remaining between them. The CDR3 sequence: CASSPGGASTEAFF. The CDR3 nucleotides read TGTGCCAGCAGCCCTGGGGGGGCGAGCACTGAAGCTTTCTTT.

The V gene is TRBV2, the J gene TRBJ1-2; the D is unclear. From germline, CDR1 is SNHLY and CDR2 FYNNEI. This CDR3 is 11 amino acids long. V was clipped by 5 bases and J by 9 bases, with 10 bases between them. The DNA for the CDR3 is TGTGCCAGCAGTCTAGCCCGGCGCTACACCTTC. This gives the protein CASSLARRYTF.

This clone was seen once. The chain carries TRBV2 and TRBJ2-7; no clear D gene. Germline lookup yields CDR1 SNHLY and CDR2 FYNNEI. V shed 7 bases and J shed 6 bases, with 16 bases lying between them. The length of the CDR3 is 13 residues. CDR3 DNA: TGTGCCAGCATCCAAGCCCCCTGGGCCGAGCAGTACTTC. Amino acids: CASIQAPWAEQYF.

The rearrangement links TRBV5-1 to TRBJ2-3; 8 nucleotides align to TRBD2. Germline-derived CDR1 and CDR2 are SGHRS and YFSETQ. The V gene end was trimmed by 5 bases and the J gene end by 3 bases; junction bases not matched to a gene: 5. This CDR3 is 14 amino acids long. The CDR3 reads CASRRLAGTDTQYF. The CDR3 coding sequence is TGCGCCAGCAGACGATTAGCGGGGACAGATACGCAGTATTTT.

J is TRBJ2-3 and V is TRBV6-5; the match to TRBD2 covers 7 bases. The CDR3 totals 13 residues. The J segment lost 6 bases and the V segment lost 5 bases, leaving 5 bases of the junction unmatched. Germline-derived CDR1 and CDR2 are MNHEY and SVGAGI. The DNA of the CDR3 is TGTGCCAGCAGTACGACTAGCTGGGATACGCAGTATTTT. Translated, it gives CASSTTSWDTQYF.

The CDR3 region has the DNA TGTGCCAGCAGTTCCACCGGGACAGGGATGTCAGATACGCAGTATTTT. The encoded protein is CASSSTGTGMSDTQYF. This sequence joins TRBV6-5 and TRBJ2-3; 9 nucleotides agree with TRBD1. Trimming took 4 bases from V and 4 from J; bases not matched to a gene: 9. The germline V gene has CDR1 MNHEY and CDR2 SVGAGI. The CDR3 loop spans 16 amino acids.

The rearrangement uses TRBV6-5 and TRBJ1-2; 9 nucleotides align to TRBD1. J was trimmed by 8 bases and V by 8 bases; bases with no gene match: 12. There are 14 residues in the CDR3. Germline assignment: CDR1 MNHEY and CDR2 SVGAGI. The CDR3 region is CASYSNTGGGGYTF. The CDR3 nucleotides read TGTGCCAGCTATTCCAACACAGGGGGCGGAGGCTACACCTTC.

The rearrangement uses TRBV3-1 (or the pseudogene TRBV3-2) and TRBJ2-6, with D possibly matching TRBD2 (5 bases). CDR1 is LGHDT, CDR2 YNNKEL, per germline (reference sequence). Trimming took 6 bases from V and 0 from J, leaving 9 bases between them. This CDR3 spans 15 amino acids. The CDR3 protein is CASRVSGSGANVLTF. The CDR3, as DNA: TGTGCCAGCAGAGTAAGCGGCTCTGGGGCCAACGTCCTGACTTTC.

The chain is built from TRBV27 and TRBJ2-4; D ambiguous. V lost 5 bases to trimming and J lost 11 bases, with 10 bases between them. Germline V gene data show CDR1 as MNHEY and CDR2 as SMNVEV (reference sequence). The CDR3 is 11 amino acids. In nucleotides, the CDR3 is TGTGCCAGCAGTGACTCCGGGTTTCAGTACTTC. Protein sequence: CASSDSGFQYF.

This chain links TRBV7-2 with TRBJ2-1; maybe TRBD2 (7 bases). The germline V and J ends were trimmed by 5 bases and 6 bases, with 17 bases remaining between them. Germline V gene lookup returns CDR1 SGHTA and CDR2 FQGNSA. This CDR3 has 15 amino acids. The CDR3, as DNA: TGTGCCAGCAGCCAGGGGAGGGAGCCTCGCAATGAGCAGTTCTTC. Its protein product is CASSQGREPRNEQFF.

This chain links TRBV19 with TRBJ1-1, with D perhaps TRBD1 (5 bases). This CDR3 is 16 amino acids long. V gave up 1 base and J gave up 3 bases, with 15 bases separating them. Germline CDR1 and CDR2: LNHDA and SQIVND (reference sequence). The DNA for the CDR3 is TGTGCCAGTAGTATAGGTCAGGGAAGATGGGACACTGAAGCTTTCTTT. Translation: CASSIGQGRWDTEAFF.

The chain links TRBV7-2 to TRBJ2-5; 11 bases map to TRBD2. The germline V gene has CDR1 SGHTA and CDR2 FQGNSA. V dropped 5 bases and J dropped 5; count of bases not matched to a gene: 19. This CDR3 has 19 residues. CDR3 sequence reads: CASSVSGTSGGGWGETQYF. The CDR3, as DNA: TGTGCCAGCAGCGTCTCCGGGACTAGCGGAGGAGGGTGGGGGGAGACCCAGTACTTC.

The rearrangement links TRBV7-8 to TRBJ2-7; TRBD1 matches at 9 bases. The CDR3 runs to 15 residues. The germline CDR1 and CDR2 sequences are SGHVS and FQNEAQ. V shed 5 bases, J shed 2 bases, and the junction held 7 bases outside the gene matches. The CDR3 bases are TGTGCCAGCAGCCTGAGAGGGACAGGGACCTACGAGCAGTACTTC. Protein product: CASSLRGTGTYEQYF.